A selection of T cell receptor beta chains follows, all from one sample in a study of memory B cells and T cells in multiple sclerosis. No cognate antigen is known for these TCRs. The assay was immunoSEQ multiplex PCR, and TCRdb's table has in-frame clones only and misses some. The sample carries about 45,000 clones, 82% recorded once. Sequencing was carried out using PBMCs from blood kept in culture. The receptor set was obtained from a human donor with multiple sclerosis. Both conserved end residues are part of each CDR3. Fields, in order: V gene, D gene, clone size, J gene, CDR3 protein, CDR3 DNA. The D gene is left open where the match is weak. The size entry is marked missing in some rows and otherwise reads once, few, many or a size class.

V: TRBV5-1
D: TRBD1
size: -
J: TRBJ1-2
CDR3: CASSEGTGPAYGYTF
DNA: TGCGCCAGCAGCGAAGGGACAGGGCCGGCCTATGGCTACACCTTC

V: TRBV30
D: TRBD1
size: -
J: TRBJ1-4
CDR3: CACTGQGGYEKLFF
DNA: TGTGCCTGTACAGGACAGGGAGGCTACGAAAAACTGTTTTTT

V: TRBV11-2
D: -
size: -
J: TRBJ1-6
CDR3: CASSPPLDRIHSPLHF
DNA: TGTGCCAGCAGCCCCCCCCTAGACAGGATTCATTCACCCCTCCACTTT

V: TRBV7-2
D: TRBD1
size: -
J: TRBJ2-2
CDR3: CASSTRTGNTGELFF
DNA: TGTGCCAGCAGCACCCGGACAGGAAACACCGGGGAGCTGTTTTTT

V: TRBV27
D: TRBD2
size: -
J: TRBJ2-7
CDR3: CASSLSGRGGSYEQYF
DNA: TGTGCCAGCAGTTTATCAGGACGGGGGGGCTCCTACGAGCAGTACTTC

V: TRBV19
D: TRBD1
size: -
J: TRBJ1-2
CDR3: CASSIPTGETNYGYTF
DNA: TGTGCCAGTAGTATCCCTACAGGGGAAACTAACTATGGCTACACCTTC

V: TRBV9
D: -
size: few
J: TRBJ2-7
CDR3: CASSVEDSWEQYF
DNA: TGTGCCAGCAGCGTAGAGGACAGCTGGGAGCAGTACTTC

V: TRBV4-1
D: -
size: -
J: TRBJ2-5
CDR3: CASSPLGVQETQYF
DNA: TGCGCCAGCAGTCCCCTAGGGGTCCAAGAGACCCAGTACTTC

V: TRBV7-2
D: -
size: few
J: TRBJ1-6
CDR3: CASSLRGGGMPSPLHF
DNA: TGTGCCAGCAGCTTAAGGGGTGGGGGGATGCCCTCACCCCTCCACTTT

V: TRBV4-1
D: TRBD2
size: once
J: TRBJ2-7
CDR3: CASSSRGYETSVSYEQYF
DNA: TGCGCCAGCAGCTCAAGGGGTTACGAGACTAGCGTTTCCTACGAGCAGTACTTC

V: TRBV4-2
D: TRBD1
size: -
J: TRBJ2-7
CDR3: CASRRQGDSYEQYF
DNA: TGTGCCAGCAGGAGACAGGGGGACTCCTACGAGCAGTACTTC

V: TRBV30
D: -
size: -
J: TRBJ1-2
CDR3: CAWSVSGFDGYTF
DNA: TGTGCCTGGAGTGTATCCGGGTTCGATGGCTACACCTTC

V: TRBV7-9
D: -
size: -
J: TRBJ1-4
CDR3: CASSSLQEKLFF
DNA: TGTGCCAGCAGCTCCTTACAGGAAAAACTGTTTTTT

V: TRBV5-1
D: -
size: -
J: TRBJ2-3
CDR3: CASSLPGQISTDTQYF
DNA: TGCGCCAGCAGCTTGCCCGGACAGATAAGCACAGATACGCAGTATTTT

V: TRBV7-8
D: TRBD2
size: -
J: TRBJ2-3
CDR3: CASSLGFIGEGSDTQYF
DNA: TGTGCCAGCAGCTTAGGGTTCATCGGGGAGGGGTCAGATACGCAGTATTTT

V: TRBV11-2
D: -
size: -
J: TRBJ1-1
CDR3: CASSPGYIRGNTEAFF
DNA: TGTGCCAGCAGCCCCGGGTATATCCGAGGGAACACTGAAGCTTTCTTT

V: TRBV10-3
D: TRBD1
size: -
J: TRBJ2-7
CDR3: CATGQGPAYEQYF
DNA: TGTGCCACCGGACAGGGGCCTGCCTACGAGCAGTACTTC

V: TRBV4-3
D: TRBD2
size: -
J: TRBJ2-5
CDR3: CASSHQRGSQETQYF
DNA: TGCGCCAGCAGCCACCAGCGGGGTAGCCAAGAGACCCAGTACTTC

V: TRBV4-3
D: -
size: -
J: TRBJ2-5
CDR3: CASSLRAGGETQYF
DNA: TGCGCCAGCAGCCTACGTGCCGGGGGAGAGACCCAGTACTTC

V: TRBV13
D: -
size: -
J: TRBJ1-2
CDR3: CASSLGLGTNSYGYTF
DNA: TGTGCCAGCAGCTTAGGCCTGGGGACCAATTCCTATGGCTACACCTTC

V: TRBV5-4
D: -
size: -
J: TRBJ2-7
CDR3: CASSLDVIRIYEQYF
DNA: TGTGCCAGCAGCCTCGATGTAATCCGGATCTACGAGCAGTACTTC

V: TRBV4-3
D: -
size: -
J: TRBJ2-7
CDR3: CASSPAPGDYEQYF
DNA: TGCGCCAGCAGCCCGGCCCCGGGAGACTACGAGCAGTACTTC

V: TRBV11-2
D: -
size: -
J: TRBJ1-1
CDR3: CASSKIRITEAFF
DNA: TGTGCCAGCAGCAAGATCCGGATTACTGAAGCTTTCTTT

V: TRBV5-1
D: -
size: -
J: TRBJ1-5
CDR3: CASSRDFNQPQHF
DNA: TGCGCCAGCAGTCGTGACTTCAATCAGCCCCAGCATTTT

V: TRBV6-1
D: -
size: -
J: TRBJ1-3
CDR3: CASLGQPSSGNTIYF
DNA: TGTGCCAGCTTGGGACAACCGAGCTCTGGAAACACCATATATTTT

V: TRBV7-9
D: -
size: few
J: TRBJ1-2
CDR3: CASSLVPRQDGYTF
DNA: TGTGCCAGCAGCTTAGTACCCCGACAGGATGGCTACACCTTC

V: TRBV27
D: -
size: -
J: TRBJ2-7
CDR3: CASSFSFAPYEQYF
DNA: TGTGCCAGCAGTTTCAGCTTCGCTCCCTACGAGCAGTACTTC

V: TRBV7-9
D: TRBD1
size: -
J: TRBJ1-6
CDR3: CALPTGKNYNSPLHF
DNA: TGTGCCTTACCGACAGGGAAAAATTATAATTCACCCCTCCACTTT

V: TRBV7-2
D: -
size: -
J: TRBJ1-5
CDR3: CASSLDGWGNQPQHF
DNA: TGTGCCAGCAGCTTAGATGGGTGGGGCAATCAGCCCCAGCATTTT

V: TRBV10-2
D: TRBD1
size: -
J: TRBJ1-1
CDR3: CASSVVGGQAFF
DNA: TGCGCCAGCAGTGTTGTAGGGGGCCAAGCTTTCTTT

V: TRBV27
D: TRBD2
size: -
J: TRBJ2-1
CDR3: CASSFGLEGPYNEQFF
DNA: TGTGCCAGCAGTTTCGGACTAGAGGGGCCTTACAATGAGCAGTTCTTC

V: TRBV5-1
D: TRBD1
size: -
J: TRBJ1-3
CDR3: CASSWRPGTGDLSTGNTIYF
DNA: TGCGCCAGCAGCTGGCGTCCCGGGACAGGGGATCTTTCAACTGGAAACACCATATATTTT

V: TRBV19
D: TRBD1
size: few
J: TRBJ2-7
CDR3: CASRTGGSYEQYF
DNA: TGTGCCAGTAGGACAGGGGGCTCCTACGAGCAGTACTTC

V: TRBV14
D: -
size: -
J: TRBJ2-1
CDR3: CASSQKKPGSYNEQFF
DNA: TGTGCCAGCAGCCAAAAAAAACCCGGCAGCTACAATGAGCAGTTCTTC

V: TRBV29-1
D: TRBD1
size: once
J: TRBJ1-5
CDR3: CSVVEGAGQPQHF
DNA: TGCAGCGTTGTGGAGGGGGCCGGGCAGCCTCAGCATTTT

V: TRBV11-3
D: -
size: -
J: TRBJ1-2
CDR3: CASSSDGQTGYTF
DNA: TGTGCCAGCAGCTCAGACGGACAGACCGGCTACACCTTC

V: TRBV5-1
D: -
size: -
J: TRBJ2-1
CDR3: CASSLARARSYNEQFF
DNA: TGCGCCAGCAGCTTGGCCCGCGCTCGATCCTACAATGAGCAGTTCTTC

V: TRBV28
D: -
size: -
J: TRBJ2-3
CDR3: CASSGGPGTASTDTQYF
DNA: TGTGCCAGCAGTGGAGGACCCGGGACGGCTAGCACAGATACGCAGTATTTT

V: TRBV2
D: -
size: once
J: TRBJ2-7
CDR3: CASRARGQGTYEQYF
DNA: TGTGCCAGCAGAGCAAGAGGGCAGGGAACCTACGAGCAGTACTTC

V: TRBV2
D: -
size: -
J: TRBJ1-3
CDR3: CASSEEGSGNTIYF
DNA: TGTGCCAGCAGTGAGGAGGGGTCCGGAAACACCATATATTTT

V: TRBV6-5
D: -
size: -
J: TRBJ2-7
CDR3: CASSYLTQQYF
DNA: TGTGCCAGCAGTTACCTAACTCAGCAGTACTTC

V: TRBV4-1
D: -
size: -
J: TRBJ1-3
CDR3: CASSQDDLGGNTIYF
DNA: TGCGCCAGCAGCCAAGACGACCTAGGGGGAAACACCATATATTTT

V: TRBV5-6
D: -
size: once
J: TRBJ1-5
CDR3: CASSHIGRNQPQHF
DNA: TGTGCCAGCAGCCACATCGGACGCAATCAGCCCCAGCATTTT

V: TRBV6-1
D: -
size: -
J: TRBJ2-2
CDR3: CASSARTINTGELFF
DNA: TGTGCCAGCAGTGCCCGGACTATTAACACCGGGGAGCTGTTTTTT

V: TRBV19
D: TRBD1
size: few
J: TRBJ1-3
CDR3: CASSTGRGQGSVDTIYF
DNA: TGTGCCAGTAGTACGGGAAGAGGACAGGGGAGTGTGGACACCATATATTTT

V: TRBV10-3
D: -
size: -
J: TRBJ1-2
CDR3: CAITAGNNYGYTF
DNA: TGTGCCATCACGGCAGGGAATAACTATGGCTACACCTTC

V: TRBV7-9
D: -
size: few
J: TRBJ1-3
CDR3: CASSPRSGENTIYF
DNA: TGTGCCAGCAGTCCTCGCTCCGGGGAAAACACCATATATTTT

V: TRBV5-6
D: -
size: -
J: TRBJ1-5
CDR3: CASSLQGTTSNQPQHF
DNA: TGTGCCAGCAGCTTGCAGGGGACAACGAGCAATCAGCCCCAGCATTTT

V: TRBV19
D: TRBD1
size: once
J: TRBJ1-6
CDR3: CASSLTGDRGGNSPLHF
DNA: TGTGCCAGTAGTCTGACTGGGGACAGGGGAGGTAATTCACCCCTCCACTTT

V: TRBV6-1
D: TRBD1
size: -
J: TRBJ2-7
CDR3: CASSEAVWDSSYEQYF
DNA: TGTGCCAGCAGTGAAGCGGTGTGGGACAGTTCCTACGAGCAGTACTTC